This T cell receptor (beta chain) came from a study of T cells in Graves' hyperthyroidism and ophthalmopathy. RNA transcripts yielded amplified TCR beta CDR3 regions. Using the HTBI primer set, a first-round RT-PCR was run on the TCR CDR3. A single record per CDR3 protein comes from TCRdb applying MiXCR to the multiplex PCR reads. Seen here are 450,000 to 650,000 distinct CDR3 sequences, 15% to 20% observed once, and the top ten hold approximately 15%. Germline V gene sequence: CDR1 SGHTA, CDR2 FQGNSA. V shed 4 bases and J shed 9 bases, with 15 bases lying between them. The CDR3 sequence is 13 residues long. This clonotype was seen just once. This may be a read error: a much more frequent sequence differs by one nucleotide.

The chain carries TRBV7-2 and TRBJ1-1, with a possible D match to TRBD1 (6 bases). This sequence originates from a woman aged 18 to 35 with Graves' ophthalmopathy. The sequencing input was blood. This CDR3 reads CASSSTGYGQAFF. Here the CDR3 DNA reads TGTGCCAGCAGCTCGACAGGCTATGGGCAAGCTTTCTTT.